This passage covers 8 T cell receptor beta chains from one sample sequenced in a study of response to subunit inactivated influenza vaccine. Each CDR3 protein is one row after TCRdb ran MiXCR on the RT-PCR reads. The sample lists over 650,000 distinct CDR3 sequences, 15% to 20% occurring once. The sample in question was PBMCs from blood, obtained approximately 5 days after vaccination. The receptors stem from a man aged 45-65 years who received an inactivated influenza vaccine.

The table lists this clonotype with many counts. This chain links TRBV25-1 with TRBJ2-3; 7 bases are shared with TRBD2. The CDR3 is made up of 15 amino acids. Losses at the gene ends were 4 bases for V and 4 bases for J; bases not matched to a gene: 8. CDR1 and CDR2 from the germline V gene are MGHDK and SYGVNS. The CDR3 is CASSVGRAAADTQYF. The CDR3 DNA sequence: TGTGCCAGCAGTGTGGGGAGGGCCGCGGCAGATACGCAGTATTTT.

This clonotype was observed many times. V is TRBV3-1 and J is TRBJ2-7; D is unclear. Between the trimmed V and J ends, which lost 3 bases and 3 bases, there was a span of 12 bases. The CDR3 runs 14 residues. Per germline, CDR1 LGHDT and CDR2 YNNKEL (reference sequence). In DNA form, the CDR3 reads TGTGCCAGCAGCCATACGGTGGGTAGCTACGAGCAGTACTTC. Translated, it gives CASSHTVGSYEQYF.

This rearrangement joins TRBV7-8 to TRBJ2-3; TRBD2 matches 11 bases. CDR1 SGHVS and CDR2 FQNEAQ come from the germline V gene. Trimming removed 4 bases from V and 1 base from J; junction bases left unmatched: 4. This CDR3 is 16 amino acids long. CDR3 protein: CASSSMGLAGTDTQYF. The CDR3 DNA sequence: TGTGCCAGCAGCTCGATGGGACTAGCGGGCACAGATACGCAGTATTTT.

This clonotype was counted only a few times. The chain combines TRBV6-5 with TRBJ1-5, with D possibly being TRBD1 (6 bases). This CDR3 has 14 amino acids. With 4 bases removed from V and 6 bases from J, the gap between germline ends came to 13 bases. The germline V gene has CDR1 MNHEY and CDR2 SVGAGI. In nucleotides, the CDR3 is TGTGCCAGCAGTTCCCACTACAGGGTTCAGCCCCAGCATTTT. Translated: CASSSHYRVQPQHF.

The chain couples TRBV20-1 to TRBJ2-7; 9 bases map to TRBD2. The CDR3 extends over 15 amino acids. Germline trimming cut 4 bases from V and 4 bases from J; bases unmatched to any gene: 11. In germline, CDR1 is DFQATT, CDR2 SNEGSKA (reference sequence). The CDR3 is CSATLAGGPLYEQYF. CDR3 coding DNA: TGCAGTGCTACGTTGGCGGGAGGGCCTCTGTACGAGCAGTACTTC.

With regard to this clonotype: This may arise from a read error, as a much more abundant clone is one base away. J is TRBJ2-4 and V is TRBV5-1; D is unclear. This CDR3 region has 15 residues. Trimming cost V 0 bases and J 7 bases, with 14 bases left between them. Germline values: CDR1 SGHRS, CDR2 YFSETQ. CDR3 residues: CASSLVPGVCNIQYF. The DNA for the CDR3 is TGCGCCAGCAGCTTGGTACCTGGTGTTTGCAACATTCAGTACTTC.

A remark on this clonotype: Relative to the germline gene, one junction end is altered; a read error may explain this. The chain uses TRBV7-9 and TRBJ2-1, with D unresolved. The germline V gene encodes CDR1 SEHNR and CDR2 FQNEAQ (reference sequence). CDR3 size: 12 residues. CDR3 coding DNA: TGTGTCAGCAGCCCATATGGGAATGAGCAGTTCTTC. Its protein product is CVSSPYGNEQFF. Together with reference TRBV7-9 and TRBJ2-1, the CDR3 gives the full variable domain: DTGVSQNPRHKITKRGQNVTFRCDPISEHNRLYWYRQTLGQGPEFLTYFQNEAQLEKSRLLSDRFSAERPKGSFSTLEIQRTEQGDSAMYLCVSSPYGNEQFFGPGTRLTVL.

This chain joins TRBV4-3 and TRBJ2-1, with 7 bases fitting TRBD2. The V segment lost 1 base and the J segment 3 bases; nucleotides outside the gene matches: 6. The CDR3 runs 16 residues. The germline V gene has CDR1 LGHNA and CDR2 YSLEER. The CDR3 region has the DNA TGCGCCAGCAGCCAAGGGTCTAGCGGCCACTACAATGAGCAGTTCTTC. Protein product: CASSQGSSGHYNEQFF.